What follows are 9 T cell receptor beta chains derived from one specimen sequenced in a study of blood T cell repertoires in COVID-19. Only in-frame clones appear in the TCRdb table, and some are missing; sequencing was by immunoSEQ multiplex PCR. The data show over 150,000 clones, over 75% seen once. Sequencing was performed on peripheral blood. These receptor sequences come from a man between 50 and 59 years old with COVID-19, enrolled during active disease.

With regard to this clone: At the DNA level, this CDR3 is encoded by other sequences in the same sample as well. The chain carries TRBV6-1 and TRBJ2-3, with TRBD2 identical over 8 bases. The CDR3 is 15 amino acids. V lost 1 base and J lost 1; bases outside the gene matches: 1. CDR1 is MNHNS, CDR2 SASEGT, per germline. The DNA of the CDR3 is TGTGCCAGCAGTGAAGAAGCGGGGGGCACAGATACGCAGTATTTT. This gives the protein CASSEEAGGTDTQYF.

The V gene is TRBV20-1, the J gene TRBJ1-5, with 9 bases aligning to TRBD1. J was trimmed by 7 bases and V by 3 bases; bases with no gene match: 7. CDR1 is DFQATT and CDR2 is SNEGSKA in the germline V gene (reference sequence). The CDR3 is made up of 14 amino acids. CDR3 DNA: TGCAGTGCTAGTTTCGGACAGGGGAGACAGCCCCAGCATTTT. It codes for CSASFGQGRQPQHF.

This chain uses TRBV5-4 with TRBJ2-3; TRBD2 is a possible D gene (7 bases). Germline CDR1 SGHNT, CDR2 YYREEE (reference sequence). The CDR3 contains 15 residues. The V end lost 4 bases, the J end lost 4 bases, and 16 bases lay between the germline ends. For the CDR3, the DNA is TGTGCCAGCAGCCAAGGGGGGGGCCAACCAGATACGCAGTATTTT. Protein: CASSQGGGQPDTQYF.

This chain uses TRBV6-5 with TRBJ1-1; TRBD1 agrees at 9 bases. Looked up from germline, CDR1 is MNHEY and CDR2 is SVGAGI. Trimming cost V 7 bases and J 4 bases; bases outside gene matches: 10. The length of the CDR3 is 15 residues. The CDR3 spells CASTRDRDGGTEAFF. The CDR3 nucleotides are TGTGCCAGCACCCGGGACAGGGACGGGGGCACTGAAGCTTTCTTT.

V usage is TRBV5-4 and J usage is TRBJ2-2, with TRBD2 as a possible D gene (6 bases). The CDR3 runs to 14 residues. Germline V gives CDR1 SGHNT, CDR2 YYREEE (reference sequence). V lost 5 bases and J 3 bases, leaving 11 bases between the germline ends. The DNA for the CDR3 is TGTGCCAGCAGATTCGGAGGGGACACCGGGGAGCTGTTTTTT. It translates to CASRFGGDTGELFF.

The chain employs TRBV18 and TRBJ1-2; weak D call: TRBD1 (5 bases). V lost 6 bases and J 2 bases, leaving 13 bases between the germline ends. The germline gives CDR1 KGHSH, CDR2 LQKENI. This CDR3 is 14 amino acids long. The CDR3 sequence is CASSTTEGNYGYTF. CDR3 bases: TGTGCCAGCTCCACAACGGAGGGGAACTATGGCTACACCTTC.

The chain recombines TRBV9 with TRBJ2-2; 11 nucleotides line up with TRBD2. The germline V gene encodes CDR1 SGDLS and CDR2 YYNGEE. The CDR3 covers 15 residues. J gave up 1 base and V 4 bases, and 0 bases lay outside the gene matches. The CDR3 sequence is CASSTSGGNTGELFF. The CDR3 DNA follows: TGTGCCAGCAGCACTAGCGGGGGGAACACCGGGGAGCTGTTTTTT.

The rearrangement joins TRBV2 to TRBJ1-2; a possible D gene is TRBD1 (5 bases). The germline V gene has CDR1 SNHLY and CDR2 FYNNEI. The CDR3 runs 12 residues. Trimming removed 8 bases from V and 2 bases from J, with 9 bases in between. The CDR3 is CASFGGNYGYTF. CDR3 coding DNA: TGTGCCAGCTTCGGGGGGAACTATGGCTACACCTTC.

This rearrangement joins TRBV6-5 to TRBJ2-4; TRBD2 matches 7 bases. Per the germline V gene, CDR1 is MNHEY and CDR2 is SVGAGI. Trimming at V came to 6 bases and at J to 1 base, leaving 3 bases not matched to a gene. The CDR3 runs 14 residues. CDR3 in amino acids: CASRLRGAKNIQYF. As DNA, the CDR3 is TGTGCCAGCAGGTTGCGGGGGGCCAAAAACATTCAGTACTTC.